This record looks at one TCR beta chain sequence and its context. No cognate antigen has been identified for it. It has no much larger one-base neighbor in the sample; base qualities were not kept. At one collaborating source in Seattle, patients were enrolled during active infection and were followed longitudinally through the course of disease. Collaborating institutions collected whole blood in K2EDTA tubes following their own protocols. For TCRbeta analysis, collaborator samples were shipped as frozen whole blood, as isolated PBMCs, or as DNA extracted from either sample type. The sample belongs to a study of blood T cell repertoires in COVID-19 (dated by TCRdb to between 2020 and 2021). Regarding the study in general: Collaborator samples came from the United States, Italy and Spain and covered acute and convalescent phases of COVID-19. Samples were obtained from the ongoing ImmuneRACE study (first 160 participants) and from 1,200 or so subjects provided by 6 global collaborators. The prospective study material was composed of cDNA or gDNA derived from T cells, B-cell-depleted T cells, or PBMCs. HLA class I and class II types, where available, came from metadata supplied by the sample provider rather than from assay-based typing. The sample metadata nearly always contained a de-identified subject ID, COVID-19 status, age in years and sex. Subjects who had been exposed to COVID-19, were actively infected with it, or had recovered from it provided the deeply sampled blood TCRbeta repertoires that made up the dataset. The repertoires were released in a freely available public database meant as a resource for research on the immune response to SARS-CoV-2.

The germline ends are 16 bases apart after V is trimmed by 1 base and J by 4 bases. Spanning cysteine to phenylalanine, the CDR3 consists of 16 amino acids. Only the CDR3 part of the read is kept: 48 bases, read in frame from the first base. From a lookup of the germline V gene, CDR1 and CDR2 are LGHNA and YNFKEQ. The study at large found these results: Clinical and demographic metadata were provided uncurated, with the amount varying by source and participant.

The immunoSEQ Assay, a bias-controlled multiplex PCR, was used to amplify TCRbeta CDR3 regions from genomic DNA. The paper's processing steps were these. Within the assay, amplification of reference gene primers was used to estimate how many nucleated cells each sample contained. To quantify the absolute abundance of each unique TCRbeta CDR3 rearrangement, sequence reads were collapsed and filtered. For each sample, productive Simpson clonality was calculated as the square root of Simpson's diversity index over productive rearrangements. TCRdb obtained this table from immuneACCESS and retained in-frame rearrangements with V and J assigned. These tables miss some clones; where compared with another copy, unresolved V genes account for less than half of the shortfall, and the remainder is unexplained. That table is the source of V, J and clone size, and D and trimming were worked out from the DNA. In this sample the table shows over 450,000 clones, 85% to 90% of which occur a single time. Roughly 8% of the sample rests with the top ten.

The clonotype originates from a woman aged 45-65 years with COVID-19, enrolled during active disease. Sequences were obtained from peripheral blood. The chain links TRBV4-2 with TRBJ1-2, with the D gene too uncertain to name. The CDR3 corresponds to CASSQGLVGLGYGYTF. The bases read TGTGCCAGCAGCCAAGGTCTTGTGGGCTTGGGCTATGGCTACACCTTC.